This TCR beta chain was recovered during a study of CD8 T cells in ankylosing spondylitis. Note on this clonotype: Its specificity is not known.

From germline, CDR1 is SEHNR and CDR2 FQNEAQ (reference sequence). The ends lost 0 bases at V and 6 bases at J; junction bases unmatched: 4. This CDR3 has 15 amino acids. Molecular-barcoded quantitative 5'-RACE produced these TCR beta libraries. TCRdb reanalysed the 5' RACE reads using MiXCR and keeps one entry per CDR3 protein. In the table there are tens of thousands of distinct CDR3 sequences, less than 8.5% of which are singletons. Study-wide findings and caveats: Significantly higher representation of disease-linked clones was reported for matched ankylosing spondylitis synovial fluid. Researchers report that disease-linked clones proved CD8+ and relatively rare in peripheral blood. What seemed typical of ankylosing spondylitis blood was a TCR beta motif built from several highly homologous variants.

This rearrangement joins TRBV7-9 to TRBJ1-4; 7 bases fit TRBD1. This TCR was recovered from a female donor with ankylosing spondylitis or in good health (not recorded which). Input material: blood, either unsorted or a sorted T cell fraction (not recorded which). The CDR3 region is CASSLAAGGDEKLFF. In DNA, the CDR3 is TGTGCCAGCAGCTTAGCCGCAGGGGGTGATGAAAAACTGTTTTTT.